Presented here are 26 T cell receptor beta chains from one specimen sequenced in a study of T cells after yellow fever vaccination. MiXCR was run by TCRdb on the 5' RACE reads, yielding one entry per CDR3 protein. The data show just under 85,000 distinct CDR3 sequences, with 10% to 15% seen just once and around 23% held by the top ten. The sequencing used CD8+ T cells not binding an NS4B(214-222) dextramer, sorted from PBMCs, collected 21 days after the first yellow fever vaccination. All receptors come from a man aged 18 to 30 who received the YFV17D yellow fever vaccine.

V and J are TRBV7-3 and TRBJ1-6; 8 bases are shared with TRBD1. J gave up 5 bases and V 5 bases, and 5 bases lay outside the gene matches. The CDR3 loop spans 15 amino acids. Germline values: CDR1 SGHTA, CDR2 FQGTGA. CDR3 loop: CASSITGGDNSPLHF. In nucleotides, the CDR3 is TGTGCCAGCAGCATCACAGGGGGGGATAATTCACCCCTCCACTTT.

The genes are TRBV5-4 and TRBJ2-2; D call uncertain. CDR3 size: 14 residues. Germline values: CDR1 SGHNT, CDR2 YYREEE (reference sequence). V lost 0 bases to trimming and J lost 6 bases, with 9 bases between them. As DNA, the CDR3 is TGTGCCAGCAGCTTGGGTGTCAGCGCCGGGGAGCTGTTTTTT. This sequence encodes CASSLGVSAGELFF. Combining the CDR3 with reference TRBV5-4 and TRBJ2-2 gives the whole variable domain ETGVTQSPTHLIKTRGQQVTLRCSSQSGHNTVSWYQQALGQGPQFIFQYYREEENGRGNFPPRFSGLQFPNYSSELNVNALELDDSALYLCASSLGVSAGELFFGEGSRLTVL.

V gene TRBV10-3 combines with J gene TRBJ1-2; D possibly corresponds to TRBD1 (6 bases). Trimming removed 6 bases at V and 2 bases at J, with 13 bases between. CDR1 and CDR2 from the germline V gene are ENHRY and SYGVKD. CDR3 size: 14 residues. CDR3 nucleotides: TGTGCCATCAGAAATTCAGACAGGAACTATGGCTACACCTTC. Amino acids: CAIRNSDRNYGYTF.

The rearrangement uses TRBV6-2 or TRBV6-3 and TRBJ2-1; 11 bases line up with TRBD2. The CDR3 sequence is 15 residues long. The junction had 8 bases not matched to a gene; V was cut back by 4 bases and J by 9 bases. CDR1 is MNHEY, CDR2 SVGEGT, per germline. CDR3: CASSFQLAGVGEQFF. CDR3 DNA: TGTGCCAGCAGTTTCCAACTAGCGGGGGTGGGTGAGCAGTTCTTC.

This clonotype was picked up a small number of times. The chain recombines TRBV5-4 with TRBJ2-7, with 8 bases lining up with TRBD1. The CDR3 has 15 amino acids. Losses at the gene ends were 4 bases for V and 3 bases for J; bases not matched to a gene: 9. CDR1 SGHNT and CDR2 YYREEE come from the germline V gene (reference sequence). The CDR3 DNA sequence: TGTGCCAGCAGCCATTCGGACAGGGTTAACTACGAGCAGTACGTC. Its translation: CASSHSDRVNYEQYV.

The chain carries TRBV27 and TRBJ1-2; 8 positions agree with TRBD1. The CDR3 is 14 amino acids. Germline CDR1 and CDR2: MNHEY and SMNVEV (reference sequence). J lost 7 bases, V lost 3 bases, and 7 bases had no gene match. CDR3 DNA sequence: TGTGCCAGCAGTTTCCTCCAGGGGGCCGGTGGCTACACCTTC. Residues: CASSFLQGAGGYTF.

CDR3 region: CASSLRASNQPQHF. CDR3 coding DNA: TGTGCCAGCAGCTTGCGGGCTAGCAATCAGCCCCAGCATTTT. The rearrangement links TRBV13 to TRBJ1-5; no clear D gene. From germline, CDR1 is PRHDT and CDR2 FYEKMQ (reference sequence). The CDR3 loop spans 14 amino acids. Trimming pared 3 bases from V and 0 bases from J, leaving 6 bases between.

The chain links TRBV10-3 to TRBJ2-1; tentative D call: TRBD2 (5 bases). Looked up from germline, CDR1 is ENHRY and CDR2 is SYGVKD. V was pared by 8 bases and J by 0 bases, with 11 bases between. CDR3 length: 14 amino acids. The CDR3: CAIWSGSSYNEQFF. The DNA of the CDR3 is TGTGCCATCTGGTCGGGAAGCTCCTACAATGAGCAGTTCTTC.

This clonotype is medium-sized in the sample. This chain uses TRBV7-7 with TRBJ2-3; D perhaps matches TRBD1 (6 bases). V was trimmed by 5 bases and J by 2 bases, leaving 11 bases between them. The CDR3 runs to 14 residues. The V gene's germline CDR1 is SSHAT and CDR2 FNYEAQ (reference sequence). CDR3 sequence (DNA): TGTGCCAGCAGCCAGGACAGTATCACAGATACGCAGTATTTT. It specifies CASSQDSITDTQYF.

This clonotype was counted once. The chain has TRBV7-9 and TRBJ2-3; D remains unclear. Germline V gene sequence: CDR1 SEHNR, CDR2 FQNEAQ (reference sequence). The CDR3 contains 13 residues. The V end lost 7 bases, the J end lost 6 bases, and 14 bases lay between the germline ends. Written as DNA, the CDR3 is TGTGCCAGCACCTCCAGGTGGGCGGATACGCAGTATTTT. Its protein is CASTSRWADTQYF.

The V call is TRBV25-1, the J call TRBJ1-1; D unresolved. Trimming shortened V by 10 bases and J by 4 bases, and 10 bases separated the two germline ends. Per germline, CDR1 MGHDK and CDR2 SYGVNS. CDR3 length equals 11 residues. CDR3 nucleotide sequence: TGTGCCACAGTAAGCAGCACTGAAGCTTTCTTT. As protein: CATVSSTEAFF.

The V call is TRBV4-3, the J call TRBJ1-1; tentatively, D is TRBD1 (6 bases). V was cut by 1 base and J by 4 bases, with 10 bases left in between. This CDR3 comprises 14 residues. The germline CDR1 and CDR2 sequences are LGHNA and YSLEER. This CDR3 reads CASSQAKGVTEAFF. The CDR3 DNA follows: TGCGCCAGCAGCCAAGCTAAGGGGGTCACTGAAGCTTTCTTT.

The chain uses TRBV4-3 and TRBJ2-2; maybe TRBD1 (5 bases). This CDR3 region has 15 residues. Germline CDR1 reads LGHNA; CDR2 reads YSLEER. With 2 bases removed from V and 1 base from J, the gap between germline ends came to 8 bases. The DNA of the CDR3 is TGCGCCAGCAGCCAACTCGGACAGAACACCGGGGAGCTGTTTTTT. It is translated as CASSQLGQNTGELFF.

This clonotype was seen more than once but under ten times. The CDR3 reads CASSYGTGDYYEQYV. The CDR3 region has the DNA TGTGCCAGCAGTTACGGGACAGGGGATTACTACGAGCAGTACGTC. This chain joins TRBV6-2 or TRBV6-3 and TRBJ2-7; 10 bases are a match to TRBD1. Germline CDR1 MNHEY, CDR2 SVGEGT. CDR3 size: 15 residues. J gave up 3 bases and V 2 bases, and 4 bases lay outside the gene matches.

The chain is built from TRBV7-8 and TRBJ1-6; D call uncertain. This CDR3 spans 16 amino acids. With 1 base removed from V and 8 bases from J, the gap between germline ends came to 15 bases. Germline lookup yields CDR1 SGHVS and CDR2 FQNEAQ. The CDR3 reads CASSLVGSGYHSPLHF. CDR3 coding DNA: TGTGCCAGCAGCTTAGTGGGTTCTGGGTACCATTCACCCCTCCACTTT.

This clonotype was recorded a few times. The chain has TRBV11-2 and TRBJ1-5, with D possibly TRBD1 on 5 matching bases. This CDR3 spans 14 amino acids. Trimming shortened V by 8 bases and J by 6 bases, and 17 bases separated the two germline ends. The germline CDR1 and CDR2 sequences are SGHAT and FQNNGV. CDR3 protein: CASEQPGLGQPQHF. The CDR3 DNA is TGTGCCAGCGAGCAGCCGGGGCTCGGTCAGCCCCAGCATTTT. Combining the CDR3 with reference TRBV11-2 and TRBJ1-5 gives the whole variable domain EAGVAQSPRYKIIEKRQSVAFWCNPISGHATLYWYQQILGQGPKLLIQFQNNGVVDDSQLPKDRFSAERLKGVDSTLKIQPAKLEDSAVYLCASEQPGLGQPQHFGDGTRLSIL.

This clonotype was detected a few times. This chain links TRBV28 with TRBJ2-3, with D unclear. V was clipped by 2 bases and J by 7 bases, with 7 bases between them. Germline V gene data show CDR1 as MDHEN and CDR2 as SYDVKM. The CDR3 has 12 residues. This CDR3 reads CASSLDGHTQYF. The CDR3 nucleotides are TGTGCCAGCAGTTTAGACGGACATACGCAGTATTTT.

The CDR3 is CSARPRTGGTGELFF. The CDR3 DNA sequence: TGCAGTGCTCGTCCACGGACAGGGGGCACCGGGGAGCTGTTTTTT. V gene TRBV20-1 combines with J gene TRBJ2-2, with TRBD1 identical over 10 bases. Germline lookup yields CDR1 DFQATT and CDR2 SNEGSKA (reference sequence). The CDR3 extends over 15 amino acids. V lost 5 bases, J lost 4 bases, and 7 bases stayed unmatched.

This clonotype was picked up a small number of times. The gene calls are TRBV15 and TRBJ1-4, with 8 bases that match TRBD1. The V segment lost 7 bases and the J segment 8 bases; nucleotides outside the gene matches: 6. Germline V gives CDR1 LNHNV, CDR2 YYDKDF (reference sequence). CDR3 length: 13 residues. The DNA for the CDR3 is TGTGCCACCACCCGGACAGGGCGGGAAAAACTGTTTTTT. Protein product: CATTRTGREKLFF.

This clonotype showed up just once. This chain uses TRBV3-1 with TRBJ2-1; D gene ambiguous. V was trimmed by 4 bases and J by 8 bases, leaving 18 bases between them. CDR3 length: 15 residues. Per germline, CDR1 LGHDT and CDR2 YNNKEL (reference sequence). In DNA form, the CDR3 reads TGTGCCAGCAGCCCCGTGGTGGGGAATGTGCATGAGCAGTTCTTC. Translating it yields CASSPVVGNVHEQFF.

This clonotype was counted a few times. This rearrangement joins TRBV29-1 to TRBJ2-6; D call uncertain. The CDR3 spans 15 residues. The V gene lost 5 bases and the J gene lost 0 bases, with 11 bases spanning the gap. CDR1 and CDR2 from the germline V gene are SQVTM and ANQGSEA. CDR3 coding DNA: TGCAGCGTTCAGACATGGCTCTCTGGGGCCAACGTCCTGACTTTC. Translation gives CSVQTWLSGANVLTF. Based on the CDR3 plus reference TRBV29-1 and TRBJ2-6, the full variable domain is SAVISQKPSRDICQRGTSLTIQCQVDSQVTMMFWYRQQPGQSLTLIATANQGSEATYESGFVIDKFPISRPNLTFSTLTVSNMSPEDSSIYLCSVQTWLSGANVLTFGAGSRLTVL.

V is TRBV7-6 and J is TRBJ2-6; no firm D call. The V end was cut by 5 bases, the J end by 0 bases, with 8 bases between. Per the germline V gene, CDR1 is SGHVS and CDR2 is FNYEAQ. This CDR3 spans 15 amino acids. CDR3 residues: CASSLSVSGANVLTF. DNA of the CDR3: TGTGCCAGCAGCCTAAGCGTCTCTGGGGCCAACGTCCTGACTTTC.

This clonotype was seen more than once but under ten times. The chain couples TRBV5-1 to TRBJ2-5; D remains ambiguous. This CDR3 contains 14 residues. Between the trimmed V and J ends, which lost 1 base and 3 bases, there was a span of 10 bases. From germline, CDR1 is SGHRS and CDR2 YFSETQ. CDR3 in DNA: TGCGCCAGCAGCTTGTTGTACTCGAAAGAGACCCAGTACTTC. Its protein is CASSLLYSKETQYF.

This clonotype appeared a few times. The V gene is TRBV7-9, the J gene TRBJ1-2; 8 nucleotides align to TRBD1. The CDR3 contains 14 residues. Trimming took 2 bases from V and 3 from J; bases not matched to a gene: 2. From germline, CDR1 is SEHNR and CDR2 FQNEAQ (reference sequence). The CDR3, as DNA: TGTGCCAGCAGCTTACTGGACAGGGACTATGGCTACACCTTC. This codes for CASSLLDRDYGYTF.

This chain uses TRBV7-9 with TRBJ2-7; D uncertain. The CDR3 totals 15 residues. V dropped 4 bases and J dropped 0 bases, with 13 bases sitting between them. The germline gives CDR1 SEHNR, CDR2 FQNEAQ (reference sequence). The CDR3 is CASSSARSGSYEQYF. CDR3 coding DNA: TGTGCCAGCAGCTCAGCCCGATCAGGCTCCTACGAGCAGTACTTC.

This clonotype was observed at least ten times. V gene TRBV12-3 or TRBV12-4 combines with J gene TRBJ2-3, with TRBD1 identical over 8 bases. The CDR3 is 13 residues long. Germline trimming cut 6 bases from V and 4 bases from J; bases unmatched to any gene: 3. CDR3 nucleotides: TGTGCCAGCAGCAGGGGGCTTGCAGATACGCAGTATTTT. Translating gives CASSRGLADTQYF.